This T cell receptor (beta chain) was identified in a study of early T cells in non-severe SARS-CoV-2 infection. The study, taken as a whole, reports: Database matching using VDJdb favored anti-spike CD8 responses, with private and CD4 specificities left missing.

Unique molecular identifiers (one per individual cDNA molecule) were attached. TCRdb re-derived calls from the 5' RACE reads in MiXCR, one entry per CDR3 protein. This table holds 45,000 to 75,000 distinct CDR3 sequences, more than 8.5% found once. This clonotype occurred many times. The antigen remains undetermined. The receptor was derived from an adult who was a healthcare worker with PCR-confirmed SARS-CoV-2 infection or an uninfected control (not recorded which). Material for sequencing was whole blood.

CDR3 nucleotides: TGTGCCAGCAGCTTAGACAGGGTGAACACTGAAGCTTTCTTT. Encoded protein: CASSLDRVNTEAFF. The gene calls are TRBV13 and TRBJ1-1; D might be TRBD1 (6 bases). The CDR3 covers 14 residues. The V gene's germline CDR1 is PRHDT and CDR2 FYEKMQ (reference sequence). Trimming cost V 1 base and J 0 bases, with 6 bases left between them.